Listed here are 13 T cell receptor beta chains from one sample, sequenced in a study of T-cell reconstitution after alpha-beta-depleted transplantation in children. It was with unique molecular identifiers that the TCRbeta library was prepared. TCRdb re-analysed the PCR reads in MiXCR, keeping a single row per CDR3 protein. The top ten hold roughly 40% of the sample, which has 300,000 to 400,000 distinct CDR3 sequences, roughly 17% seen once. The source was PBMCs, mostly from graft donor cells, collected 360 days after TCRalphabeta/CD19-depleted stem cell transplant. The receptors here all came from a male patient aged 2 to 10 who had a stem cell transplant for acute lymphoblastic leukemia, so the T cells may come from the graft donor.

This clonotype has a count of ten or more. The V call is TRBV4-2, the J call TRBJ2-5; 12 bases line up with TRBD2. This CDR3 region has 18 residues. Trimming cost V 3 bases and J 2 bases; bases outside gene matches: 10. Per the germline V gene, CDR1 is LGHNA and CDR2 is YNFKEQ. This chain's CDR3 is CASSQTGLAGRPQETQYF. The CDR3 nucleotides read TGTGCCAGCAGCCAGACGGGACTAGCGGGCCGTCCACAAGAGACCCAGTACTTC.

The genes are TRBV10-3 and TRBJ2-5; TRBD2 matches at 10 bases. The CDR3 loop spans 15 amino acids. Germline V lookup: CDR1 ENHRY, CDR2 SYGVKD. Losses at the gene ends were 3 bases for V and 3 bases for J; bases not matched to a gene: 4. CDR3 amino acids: CAISDYGLAEETQYF. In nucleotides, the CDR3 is TGTGCCATCAGTGACTACGGACTAGCGGAAGAGACCCAGTACTTC.

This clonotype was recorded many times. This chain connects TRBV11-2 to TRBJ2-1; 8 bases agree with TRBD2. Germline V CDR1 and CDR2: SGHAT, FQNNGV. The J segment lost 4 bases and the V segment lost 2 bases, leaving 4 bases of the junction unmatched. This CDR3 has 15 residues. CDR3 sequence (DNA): TGTGCCAGCAGCTTAATGGCGGGAGGATACAATGAGCAGTTCTTC. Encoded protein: CASSLMAGGYNEQFF.

CDR3 sequence reads: CSAPVYNEQFF. The CDR3 DNA reads TGCAGTGCTCCGGTATACAATGAGCAGTTCTTC. V is TRBV20-1 and J is TRBJ2-1; D call uncertain. The V end lost 5 bases, the J end lost 4 bases, and 6 bases lay between the germline ends. The CDR3 totals 11 residues. Germline V gene sequence: CDR1 DFQATT, CDR2 SNEGSKA (reference sequence).

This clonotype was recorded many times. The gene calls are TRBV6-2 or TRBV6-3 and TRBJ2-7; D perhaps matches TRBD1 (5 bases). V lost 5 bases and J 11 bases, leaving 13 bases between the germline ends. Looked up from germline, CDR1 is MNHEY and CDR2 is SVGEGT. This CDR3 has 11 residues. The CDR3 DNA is TGTGCCAGCAGTCATCATGCCAGGGAGTACTTC. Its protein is CASSHHAREYF.

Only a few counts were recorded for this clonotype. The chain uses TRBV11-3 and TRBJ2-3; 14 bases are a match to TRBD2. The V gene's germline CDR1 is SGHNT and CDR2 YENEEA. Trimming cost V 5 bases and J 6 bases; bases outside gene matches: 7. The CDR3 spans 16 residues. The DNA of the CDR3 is TGTGCCAGCAGCCGCGGGACTAGCGGGAGAGGGGATACGCAGTATTTT. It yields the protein CASSRGTSGRGDTQYF. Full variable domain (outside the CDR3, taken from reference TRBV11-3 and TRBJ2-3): EAGVVQSPRYKIIEKKQPVAFWCNPISGHNTLYWYLQNLGQGPELLIRYENEEAVDDSQLPKDRFSAERLKGVDSTLKIQPAELGDSAVYLCASSRGTSGRGDTQYFGPGTRLTVL.

The CDR3 coding sequence is TGCGCCAGCAGCCAAGCATCGCCCTACTACACCTACGAGCAGTACTTC. Translating gives CASSQASPYYTYEQYF. The chain couples TRBV4-3 to TRBJ2-7; D remains ambiguous. Trimming took off 1 base at V and 2 bases at J, with 15 bases between the two ends. Germline V gene lookup returns CDR1 LGHNA and CDR2 YSLEER. This CDR3 region has 16 residues.

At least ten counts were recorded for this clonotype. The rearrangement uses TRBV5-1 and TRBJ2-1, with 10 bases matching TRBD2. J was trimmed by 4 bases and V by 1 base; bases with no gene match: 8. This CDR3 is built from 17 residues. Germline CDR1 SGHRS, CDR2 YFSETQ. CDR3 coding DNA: TGCGCCAGCAGCTTGCCCAAAGGACTAGCGGAATACAATGAGCAGTTCTTC. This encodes CASSLPKGLAEYNEQFF. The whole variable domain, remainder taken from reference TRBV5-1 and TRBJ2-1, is KAGVTQTPRYLIKTRGQQVTLSCSPISGHRSVSWYQQTPGQGLQFLFEYFSETQRNKGNFPGRFSGRQFSNSRSEMNVSTLELGDSALYLCASSLPKGLAEYNEQFFGPGTRLTVL.

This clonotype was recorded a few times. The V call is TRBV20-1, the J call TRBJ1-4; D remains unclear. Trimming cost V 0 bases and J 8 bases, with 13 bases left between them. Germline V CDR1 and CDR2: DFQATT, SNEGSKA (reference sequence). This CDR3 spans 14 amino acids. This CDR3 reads CSARDWVSEEKLFF. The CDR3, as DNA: TGCAGTGCTAGAGATTGGGTCTCGGAGGAAAAACTGTTTTTT.

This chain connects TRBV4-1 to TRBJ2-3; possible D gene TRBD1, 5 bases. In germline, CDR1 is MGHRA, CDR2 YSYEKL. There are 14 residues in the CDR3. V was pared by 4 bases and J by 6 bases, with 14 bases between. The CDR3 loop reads CASSLPTYRDTQYF. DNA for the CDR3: TGCGCCAGCAGCCTGCCAACGTACAGGGATACGCAGTATTTT.

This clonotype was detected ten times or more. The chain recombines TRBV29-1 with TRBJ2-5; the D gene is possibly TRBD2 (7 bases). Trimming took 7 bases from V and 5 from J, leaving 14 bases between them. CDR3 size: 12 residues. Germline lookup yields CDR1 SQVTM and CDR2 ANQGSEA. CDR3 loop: CSGGGQGETQYF. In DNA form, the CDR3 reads TGCAGCGGGGGGGGTCAGGGGGAGACCCAGTACTTC.

The CDR3 nucleotides read TGTGCCAGCAGCCCCTTTCTGAGAAGCTCCTACAATGAGCAGTTCTTC. This sequence encodes CASSPFLRSSYNEQFF. The genes are TRBV7-3 and TRBJ2-1; D call uncertain. Per the germline V gene, CDR1 is SGHTA and CDR2 is FQGTGA. There are 16 residues in the CDR3. Between the trimmed V and J ends, which lost 5 bases and 0 bases, there was a span of 14 bases. Complete variable domain (other parts from reference TRBV7-3 and TRBJ2-1): GAGVSQTPSNKVTEKGKYVELRCDPISGHTALYWYRQSLGQGPEFLIYFQGTGAADDSGLPNDRFFAVRPEGSVSTLKIQRTERGDSAVYLCASSPFLRSSYNEQFFGPGTRLTVL.

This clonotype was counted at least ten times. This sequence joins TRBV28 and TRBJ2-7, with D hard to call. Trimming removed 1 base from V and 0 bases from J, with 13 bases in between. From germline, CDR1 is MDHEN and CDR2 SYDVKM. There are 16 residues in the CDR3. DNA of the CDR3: TGTGCCAGCAGTTTATACCCAGCCGATAACTCCTACGAGCAGTACTTC. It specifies CASSLYPADNSYEQYF.